Sequencing of this TCR beta chain was carried out in a study of shared clonotypes between healthy human individuals. Profiling relied on immunoSEQ multiplex PCR, and the TCRdb table lists in-frame clones only, not all of them. In the table there are about 1,800,000 clones, about 95% of which are singletons. CD45RO negativity and positive selection for CCR7 defined naive CD8 cells, a population that excluded terminally differentiated effector memory CD45RA+ cells. This receptor was obtained from a man aged 18 to 35 in good health. Sequenced material: naive CD8+ T cells sorted from blood.

The DNA for the CDR3 is TGCGCCAGCAGCCAAGAGGGCCATCCTACGCAGTATTTT. Translating gives CASSQEGHPTQYF. V is TRBV4-1 and J is TRBJ2-3; D is ambiguous. The germline V and J ends were trimmed by 0 bases and 8 bases, with 9 bases remaining between them. Germline V gene sequence: CDR1 MGHRA, CDR2 YSYEKL. The CDR3 is 13 amino acids.